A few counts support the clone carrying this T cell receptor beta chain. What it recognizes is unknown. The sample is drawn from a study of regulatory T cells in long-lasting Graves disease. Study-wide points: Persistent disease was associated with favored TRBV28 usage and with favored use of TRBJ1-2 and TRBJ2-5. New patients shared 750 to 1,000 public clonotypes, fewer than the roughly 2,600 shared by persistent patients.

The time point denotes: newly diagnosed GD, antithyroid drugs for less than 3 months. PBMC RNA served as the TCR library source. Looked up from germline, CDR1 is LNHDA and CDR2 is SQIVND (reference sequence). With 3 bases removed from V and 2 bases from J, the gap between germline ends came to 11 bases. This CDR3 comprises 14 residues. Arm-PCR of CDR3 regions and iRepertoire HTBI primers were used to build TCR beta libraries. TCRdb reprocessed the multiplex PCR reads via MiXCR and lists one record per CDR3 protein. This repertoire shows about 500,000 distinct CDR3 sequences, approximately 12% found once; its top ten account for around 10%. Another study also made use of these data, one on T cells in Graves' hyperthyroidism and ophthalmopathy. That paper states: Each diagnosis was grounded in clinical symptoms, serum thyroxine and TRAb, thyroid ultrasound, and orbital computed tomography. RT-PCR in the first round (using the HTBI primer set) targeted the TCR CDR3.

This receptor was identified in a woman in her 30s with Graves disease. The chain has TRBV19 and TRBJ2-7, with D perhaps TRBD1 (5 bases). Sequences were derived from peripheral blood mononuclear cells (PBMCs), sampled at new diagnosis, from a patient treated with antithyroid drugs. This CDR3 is CASSIQQGPYEQYF. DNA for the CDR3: TGTGCCAGTAGTATTCAGCAGGGTCCCTACGAGCAGTACTTC.